The sequence of this T cell receptor beta chain was determined in a study of T cells in Graves' hyperthyroidism and ophthalmopathy (dated by TCRdb to the late 2010s). With respect to the entire study: Peripheral blood samples were taken at the time of initial diagnosis, prior to any treatment. After sampling, hyperthyroidism patients received methimazole starting at 30 mg daily, and ophthalmopathy patients received high-dose intravenous methylprednisolone. To identify distinguishing TCR V-J signatures, a discovery cohort of some 99 patients was used, comprising approximately 40 with Graves' ophthalmopathy and around 57 with stable Graves' hyperthyroidism. An independent validation cohort of around 19 hyperthyroidism patients and roughly 16 patients who later progressed to ophthalmopathy tested prospective prediction of ophthalmopathy. In several Graves' hyperthyroidism patients, the study also compared T-cell repertoires from thyroid tissue with T-cell repertoires from blood. The 100 or so discovery patients were divided at random into training and test sets in a 7:3 ratio. According to the paper, TCR Vbeta CDR3 sequencing was carried out on 135 peripheral blood samples, which came from some 41 ophthalmopathy, approximately 72 hyperthyroidism and approximately 17 progressor patients. Study-wide findings and limitations: No statistical method was used to set the sample size in advance, and investigators knew the group allocation. In validation, the model predicted progression to ophthalmopathy with just under 71% sensitivity and approximately 78% specificity, a median of 6.5 months before onset. Most expanded thyroid clonotypes (frequency above 0.001) were also found in blood, which suggests that blood repertoires may mirror thyroid immune responses. A model built on a 13 V-J signature distinguished ophthalmopathy from stable hyperthyroidism, reaching over 85% sensitivity and 81.08% specificity in cross-validation and 80%/75% in testing.

This clonotype was recorded many times. It has no known antigen specificity. The input lacks base qualities; no much larger clone sits a single base away. Stable Graves' hyperthyroidism was defined as the absence of progression to ophthalmopathy over 18 months of follow-up. Hyperthyroidism patients were newly diagnosed, with disease duration under 2 months, and aged 18 to 65 years. The study excluded patients with uncontrolled infections, other autoimmune diseases, pregnancy or lactation. Clinical symptoms, serum thyroxine and TRAb, thyroid ultrasound, and orbital computed tomography formed the basis for the diagnoses. PBMCs were separated from approximately 9.9 ml of fresh peripheral blood using Ficoll-Paque density gradient centrifugation. Total RNA was extracted using Trizol reagent, and RNA quality was assessed on an Agilent 2100 Bioanalyzer. The TCR beta CDR3 regions were amplified from RNA transcripts. For the first round of RT-PCR on the TCR CDR3, the HTBI primer set was used together with the Qiagen OneStep RT-PCR kit. Libraries were constructed in a second round of multiplex PCR, after which size selection and purification were carried out. The libraries were sequenced on an Illumina HiSeq2000 using paired-end 100 bp reads. The original pipeline was this. Raw data were processed with SOAPnuke, discarding reads with adapters, uncalled bases, mean Phred below 15, or no exact constant-primer or identifier match. High-quality paired reads were merged using COPE v1.2.5, and each unique nucleotide sequence was defined as a clonotype. Clonotypes were aligned to IMGT TRBV, TRBD and TRBJ reference segments using MiTCR v1.1. The analysis included only V-J combinations with a frequency above 0.0001, which together covered more than 98% of the repertoires. The TCS score was defined as F50 (clonal expansion) divided by E x V (chaos), with BLOSUM62-based TCRdist calculated between CDR3 peptides within each V-J. Welch's t-statistics and random forest reduced fewer than 550 V-J features to about 13, which were used in a naive Bayes classifier (R e1071). Starting from the raw public reads, TCRdb applied fastp trimming at Q25, assembled clones with MiXCR and retained in-frame beta chains. Rows with a matching CDR3 protein are joined into one entry that keeps the most common DNA and genes. These V and J calls originate from TCRdb's pipeline instead of the authors' own analysis. Within this sample are 250,000 to 300,000 distinct CDR3 sequences, with roughly an eighth of them counted one time only. Jointly, the top ten make up 7.9% of the sample.

Sequences MDHEN (CDR1) and SYDVKM (CDR2) are obtained from the germline V gene. Measured from the cysteine to the phenylalanine, the CDR3 is 15 residues long. Kept here is only the CDR3 DNA, which spans 45 bases and is read in frame from base 1. From V the trimming removes 5 bases and from J it removes 7 bases, while the gene matches leave 11 bases of the junction unaccounted for. This sequence uses TRBV28 and TRBJ1-5, with 7 central nucleotides matching TRBD1. The receptor was isolated from a middle-aged woman with Graves' hyperthyroidism. What was sequenced was blood. The bases are TGTGCCAGCAGTCCTAACAGGGGACGAGGACAGCCCCAGCATTTT. Translated, it gives CASSPNRGRGQPQHF.